These 20 T cell receptor beta chains were sequenced from one sample in a study of cytomegalovirus exposure and HLA in healthy donors. Both 60 Vbeta primers and 13 Jbeta primers went into the PCR. Assay: immunoSEQ multiplex PCR; the TCRdb copy retains only in-frame clones and omits some. The sample contains about 280,000 clones, around 90% of which appear only once. What was sequenced was PBMCs. The receptors come from a woman younger than 35 in good health and CMV-seronegative.

This sequence joins TRBV4-1 and TRBJ2-2, with TRBD1 as a possible D gene (6 bases). Germline loops: CDR1 MGHRA, CDR2 YSYEKL. V was pared by 0 bases and J by 4 bases, with 12 bases between. The CDR3 runs to 16 residues. CDR3: CASSQEVKQGTGELFF. The CDR3 coding sequence is TGCGCCAGCAGCCAAGAAGTAAAACAGGGCACCGGGGAGCTGTTTTTT.

The V call is TRBV7-3, the J call TRBJ2-2, with 10 bases aligning to TRBD1. In germline, CDR1 is SGHTA, CDR2 FQGTGA. V lost 5 bases and J lost 5; bases outside the gene matches: 8. This CDR3 region has 16 residues. The CDR3 coding sequence is TGTGCCAGCAGCCTAAGGACAGGGGGGGATACCGGGGAGCTGTTTTTT. Amino acid sequence: CASSLRTGGDTGELFF.

The chain recombines TRBV18 with TRBJ1-2; 9 nucleotides line up with TRBD1. Per the germline V gene, CDR1 is KGHSH and CDR2 is LQKENI. J lost 3 bases, V lost 3 bases, and 8 bases had no gene match. The CDR3 consists of 16 residues. The chain's CDR3 is CASSPRTGDGDYGYTF. The CDR3 coding sequence is TGTGCCAGCTCACCTAGGACAGGGGATGGGGACTATGGCTACACCTTC.

The chain joins TRBV30 to TRBJ1-4, with 11 bases lining up with TRBD1. CDR1 is GTSNPN and CDR2 is SVGIG in the germline V gene (reference sequence). This CDR3 region has 16 residues. Trimming took 5 bases from V and 8 from J; bases not matched to a gene: 13. The CDR3 DNA sequence: TGTGCCTGGCATAGGACAGGGGGCCTGGGTTGGGAAAAACTGTTTTTT. It translates to CAWHRTGGLGWEKLFF.

This clone was observed a few times. V and J are TRBV29-1 and TRBJ2-1; TRBD1 is a possible D gene (5 bases). The CDR3 has 16 amino acids. Trimming removed 7 bases at V and 4 bases at J, with 23 bases between. CDR1 and CDR2 (germline): SQVTM, ANQGSEA. This chain's CDR3 is CSGEGAPPHNYNEQFF. As DNA, the CDR3 is TGCAGCGGGGAAGGGGCTCCCCCTCACAATTACAATGAGCAGTTCTTC.

This chain links TRBV5-1 with TRBJ2-2, with 9 bases fitting TRBD1. V lost 0 bases, J lost 3 bases, and 0 bases stayed unmatched. This CDR3 region has 15 residues. The germline CDR1 and CDR2 sequences are SGHRS and YFSETQ. For the CDR3, the DNA is TGCGCCAGCAGCTTGGGGGACAGGGACACCGGGGAGCTGTTTTTT. This sequence encodes CASSLGDRDTGELFF.

The chain links TRBV2 to TRBJ2-1; D uncertain. Between the trimmed V and J ends, which lost 3 bases and 5 bases, there was a span of 5 bases. The germline gives CDR1 SNHLY, CDR2 FYNNEI. The CDR3 totals 12 residues. The CDR3, as DNA: TGTGCCAGCAGTGACAACAACAATGAGCAGTTCTTC. The encoded protein is CASSDNNNEQFF.

V is TRBV7-3 and J is TRBJ1-1; possible D gene TRBD1, 5 bases. Trimming cost V 5 bases and J 3 bases, with 10 bases left between them. The germline V gene has CDR1 SGHTA and CDR2 FQGTGA. The CDR3 consists of 13 residues. CDR3 sequence reads: CASSRARDTEAFF. As DNA, the CDR3 is TGTGCCAGCAGCCGAGCCAGGGACACTGAAGCTTTCTTT.

This clone was detected once. The rearrangement links TRBV21-1 to TRBJ2-3; the D call of TRBD1 is as the table states it, not checked on the DNA. TRBV21-1 has pseudogene status. The CDR3 consists of 13 residues. The DNA of the CDR3 is TGTGCCAGCAGCAAAGGTCAAACAGATACGCAGTATTTT. Translated, it gives CASSKGQTDTQYF.

The J gene is TRBJ2-1, the V gene TRBV6-4; possible D gene TRBD1, 6 bases. Germline V CDR1 and CDR2: MRHNA, SNTAGT. CDR3 size: 16 residues. V dropped 7 bases and J dropped 1 base, with 17 bases sitting between them. The chain's CDR3 is CASNNLQGKSYNEQFF. As DNA, the CDR3 is TGTGCCAGCAATAACCTACAGGGTAAGTCCTACAATGAGCAGTTCTTC.

The chain links TRBV5-1 to TRBJ2-7; 9 bases are shared with TRBD2. The germline V gene encodes CDR1 SGHRS and CDR2 YFSETQ. The junction had 3 bases not matched to a gene; V was cut back by 5 bases and J by 3 bases. The CDR3 has 13 amino acids. The CDR3 is CASRLAGDYEQYF. The CDR3 DNA reads TGCGCCAGCAGACTAGCGGGTGACTACGAGCAGTACTTC.

The genes are TRBV9 and TRBJ2-1, with 7 positions matching TRBD2. The CDR3 covers 13 residues. Trimming at V came to 0 bases and at J to 9 bases, leaving 3 bases not matched to a gene. Germline values: CDR1 SGDLS, CDR2 YYNGEE. The CDR3 spells CASSVVGGGEQFF. As DNA, the CDR3 is TGTGCCAGCAGCGTAGTGGGGGGGGGTGAGCAGTTCTTC.

The chain combines TRBV11-3 with TRBJ2-2; possible D gene TRBD2, 5 bases. V shed 8 bases and J shed 2 bases, with 12 bases lying between them. Germline assignment: CDR1 SGHNT and CDR2 YENEEA. This CDR3 spans 14 amino acids. DNA for the CDR3: TGTGCCAGCCGAGCGTCGGGAAACACCGGGGAGCTGTTTTTT. This translates into CASRASGNTGELFF.

This sequence joins TRBV5-4 and TRBJ2-3; 12 bases fit TRBD2. Losses at the gene ends were 5 bases for V and 2 bases for J; bases not matched to a gene: 6. Per germline, CDR1 SGHNT and CDR2 YYREEE (reference sequence). The CDR3 is 16 amino acids. The CDR3 sequence is CASSRTSGAYTDTQYF. The DNA for the CDR3 is TGTGCCAGCAGTCGGACTAGCGGGGCATACACAGATACGCAGTATTTT.

This clone was detected a few times. The chain recombines TRBV5-1 with TRBJ2-2; a weak D match, TRBD2 (6 bases). Trimming removed 2 bases at V and 4 bases at J, with 12 bases between. This CDR3 is 15 amino acids long. Germline CDR1 SGHRS, CDR2 YFSETQ. CDR3 coding DNA: TGCGCCAGCAGCTTCGGAAGGGGAGGCACCGGGGAGCTGTTTTTT. Translation gives CASSFGRGGTGELFF.

The CDR3 DNA reads as TGCGCCAGCAGCCCTGACGGGAAAGAGACCCAGTACTTC. As protein: CASSPDGKETQYF. This chain links TRBV4-1 with TRBJ2-5, with D tentatively TRBD2 (5 bases). Looked up from germline, CDR1 is MGHRA and CDR2 is YSYEKL. V lost 4 bases, J lost 3 bases, and 9 bases lay in between. There are 13 residues in the CDR3.

This rearrangement joins TRBV11-2 to TRBJ1-2; D may be TRBD1 (6 bases). CDR3 length: 14 amino acids. The ends were cut back, 5 bases at V and 4 bases at J, with 14 bases in the middle. Germline-derived CDR1 and CDR2 are SGHAT and FQNNGV. CDR3 loop: CASSLSIGGYGYTF. CDR3 in DNA: TGTGCCAGCAGCCTGTCAATAGGGGGCTATGGCTACACCTTC.

The V gene is TRBV7-3, the J gene TRBJ2-1; 13 positions match TRBD2. Germline trimming cut 5 bases from V and 6 bases from J; bases unmatched to any gene: 10. The CDR3 spans 17 residues. Looked up from germline, CDR1 is SGHTA and CDR2 is FQGTGA. The CDR3 sequence: CASSIAGGLAGPNEQFF. The CDR3 DNA reads as TGTGCCAGCAGCATAGCCGGGGGACTAGCGGGGCCCAATGAGCAGTTCTTC.

The chain is built from TRBV10-3 and TRBJ1-1; TRBD1 matches at 7 bases. With V trimmed by 6 bases and J by 1 base, 2 bases remained unmatched. Germline CDR1 is ENHRY and CDR2 is SYGVKD. The CDR3 has 13 amino acids. The CDR3 DNA reads TGTGCCATCAGCCGGACAGGGAACACTGAAGCTTTCTTT. Amino acid sequence: CAISRTGNTEAFF.

V gene TRBV7-8 combines with J gene TRBJ2-5; 7 nucleotides line up with TRBD1. V lost 1 base and J lost 10; bases outside the gene matches: 12. This CDR3 comprises 15 residues. Germline values: CDR1 SGHVS, CDR2 FQNEAQ. Written as DNA, the CDR3 is TGTGCCAGCAGCTTAGTGGGGACAGCCCCGACCGGCCAGTACTTC. As protein: CASSLVGTAPTGQYF.